Sequencing of this T cell receptor (beta chain) was carried out in a study of cytomegalovirus exposure and HLA in healthy donors. For the study at large: In an earlier analysis, around 120 million unique TCR beta sequences were found from some 200 million T cells.

In the PCR, 60 Vbeta and 13 Jbeta primers were used. Only in-frame clones appear in the TCRdb table, and some are missing; sequencing was by immunoSEQ multiplex PCR. Here the sample spans about 190,000 clones, 83% being singletons. Trimming shortened V by 1 base and J by 1 base, and 7 bases separated the two germline ends. The CDR3 contains 14 residues. Germline-derived CDR1 and CDR2 are SGDLS and YYNGEE. Of note for this clone: Its specificity is unknown.

General observations from the study: Rare sequences made up most TCRs, while some public TCRs were found in many donors. About 87% or about 30% of the time was how often most TCR beta V segments were productive, according to an earlier analysis.

This receptor was obtained from a man in his forties or fifties in good health and CMV-seropositive. Source material: PBMCs. The chain uses TRBV9 and TRBJ2-3, with unresolved D. The CDR3 sequence: CASSVQSGTDTQYF. The CDR3 nucleotides are TGTGCCAGCAGCGTACAGAGCGGCACAGATACGCAGTATTTT.